A single sample gave rise to the 19 T cell receptor beta chains below, sequenced in a study of T cells in Graves' hyperthyroidism and ophthalmopathy. RNA transcripts yielded amplified TCR beta CDR3 regions. First-round RT-PCR with HTBI primers amplified the TCR CDR3 region. TCRdb fed the multiplex PCR reads into MiXCR, producing one record per CDR3 protein. This table holds about 640,000 distinct CDR3 sequences, roughly 20% found once. The sample comprised blood. The receptors derive from a man aged 30 to 45 with Graves' ophthalmopathy.

This clonotype has only a few counts. This rearrangement joins TRBV10-3 to TRBJ2-7; 7 nucleotides agree with TRBD2. CDR3 size: 16 residues. CDR1 is ENHRY, CDR2 SYGVKD, per germline. The ends lost 2 bases at V and 3 bases at J; junction bases unmatched: 10. CDR3 DNA: TGTGCCATCAGTGAGGAGGGGTCTAGCGGATACTACGAGCAGTACTTC. Protein product: CAISEEGSSGYYEQYF.

The chain uses TRBV2 and TRBJ1-2; D is ambiguous. Germline values: CDR1 SNHLY, CDR2 FYNNEI. This CDR3 is built from 10 residues. V was cut by 4 bases and J by 12 bases, with 9 bases left in between. The CDR3, as DNA: TGTGCCAGCAGTGGGACGGCCAACACCTTC. Translating it yields CASSGTANTF.

The V gene is TRBV10-3, the J gene TRBJ2-2; no clear D gene. Germline loops: CDR1 ENHRY, CDR2 SYGVKD. V was pared by 4 bases and J by 4 bases, with 7 bases between. CDR3 length equals 13 residues. The CDR3 DNA sequence: TGTGCCATCAGTGCCAAACTCACCGGGGAGCTGTTTTTT. Its protein is CAISAKLTGELFF.

This clonotype was counted a few times. The chain recombines TRBV5-1 with TRBJ1-2; possibly TRBD1 for D (6 bases). CDR1 is SGHRS and CDR2 is YFSETQ in the germline V gene. The CDR3 loop spans 17 amino acids. Trimming took 0 bases from V and 2 from J, leaving 17 bases between them. The DNA for the CDR3 is TGCGCCAGCAGCTTGGGGCTACGTACAGGGAGAAACTATGGCTACACCTTC. This gives the protein CASSLGLRTGRNYGYTF.

This clonotype has a handful of counts. The chain combines TRBV28 with TRBJ1-2; D remains unclear. The V gene's germline CDR1 is MDHEN and CDR2 SYDVKM. The CDR3 extends over 14 amino acids. V was trimmed by 6 bases and J by 4 bases, leaving 15 bases between them. CDR3 region: CASSPLKGSYGYTF. The DNA for the CDR3 is TGTGCCAGCAGCCCCCTCAAAGGTTCCTATGGCTACACCTTC.

Ten or more counts support this clonotype. This chain connects TRBV30 to TRBJ2-1; D remains ambiguous. This CDR3 region has 13 residues. The germline CDR1 and CDR2 sequences are GTSNPN and SVGIG (reference sequence). Trimming pared 2 bases from V and 0 bases from J, leaving 5 bases between. The CDR3 spells CAWSPSSYNEQFF. CDR3 nucleotide sequence: TGTGCCTGGAGTCCTAGCTCCTACAATGAGCAGTTCTTC.

The chain uses TRBV7-2 and TRBJ2-5, with a possible D match to TRBD2 (7 bases). This CDR3 spans 18 amino acids. Germline V gene lookup returns CDR1 SGHTA and CDR2 FQGNSA. With 5 bases removed from V and 10 bases from J, the gap between germline ends came to 32 bases. CDR3: CASSPRRLAATQGGGQYF. The CDR3 nucleotides read TGTGCCAGCAGCCCACGTCGTCTAGCGGCCACTCAAGGGGGGGGCCAGTACTTC. The complete variable domain, with remaining parts taken from reference TRBV7-2 and TRBJ2-5, reads GAGVSQSPSNKVTEKGKDVELRCDPISGHTALYWYRQSLGQGLEFLIYFQGNSAPDKSGLPSDRFSAERTGGSVSTLTIQRTQQEDSAVYLCASSPRRLAATQGGGQYFGPGTRLLVL.

This clonotype was counted ten times or more. The chain carries TRBV12-3 or TRBV12-4 and TRBJ1-2, with TRBD1 as a possible D gene (5 bases). V lost 4 bases, J lost 5 bases, and 14 bases lay in between. CDR3 size: 14 residues. The CDR3 region is CASSSSDAGYGYTF. The CDR3 DNA reads as TGTGCCAGCAGTTCCTCCGACGCAGGGTATGGCTACACCTTC.

This clonotype was seen more than once but under ten times. The V and J genes are TRBV14 and TRBJ2-5; TRBD2 is a possible D gene (5 bases). Germline CDR1 and CDR2: SGHDN and FVKESK. Deletions cut 8 bases from V and 4 bases from J, with 11 bases between. There are 12 residues in the CDR3. Written as DNA, the CDR3 is TGTGCCAGCGGGAGCGTTCGAGAGACCCAGTACTTC. This sequence encodes CASGSVRETQYF.

The table lists this clonotype with a few counts. The gene calls are TRBV13 and TRBJ2-1; 9 positions agree with TRBD2. The CDR3 runs 15 residues. V shed 3 bases and J 6 bases; nucleotides not matched to a gene: 6. Germline V lookup: CDR1 PRHDT, CDR2 FYEKMQ (reference sequence). CDR3 sequence (DNA): TGTGCCAGCAGCTTTCCTAGCGGGAATACCAATGAGCAGTTCTTC. It translates to CASSFPSGNTNEQFF.

The chain is built from TRBV15 and TRBJ2-2, with TRBD2 as a possible D gene (6 bases). The germline V gene has CDR1 LNHNV and CDR2 YYDKDF (reference sequence). The CDR3 is 14 residues long. The ends were cut back, 8 bases at V and 3 bases at J, with 13 bases in the middle. CDR3 sequence reads: CATEPGEYTGELFF. CDR3 DNA: TGTGCCACCGAGCCGGGGGAGTACACCGGGGAGCTGTTTTTT.

This clonotype was seen a handful of times. This chain links TRBV7-3 with TRBJ2-1; D ambiguous. The CDR3 runs 16 residues. Germline V gene lookup returns CDR1 SGHTA and CDR2 FQGTGA. Trimming removed 5 bases at V and 0 bases at J, with 14 bases between. The CDR3 reads CASSGFGPSSYNEQFF. In DNA, the CDR3 is TGTGCCAGCAGCGGTTTTGGCCCTAGCTCCTACAATGAGCAGTTCTTC.

This clonotype was seen a handful of times. V is TRBV29-1 and J is TRBJ1-1; D may be TRBD1 (5 bases). Per germline, CDR1 SQVTM and CDR2 ANQGSEA. The CDR3 extends over 14 amino acids. The V end lost 7 bases, the J end lost 3 bases, and 18 bases lay between the germline ends. The CDR3 coding sequence is TGCAGCGCCTTTGGGGCCACTGGGGACACTGAAGCTTTCTTT. Translation gives CSAFGATGDTEAFF.

The chain employs TRBV5-1 and TRBJ2-4; D not certain. The V end was cut by 0 bases, the J end by 7 bases, with 14 bases between. CDR1 SGHRS and CDR2 YFSETQ come from the germline V gene. This CDR3 is 15 amino acids long. The CDR3 loop reads CASSLGGKELNIQYF. The CDR3 DNA reads TGCGCCAGCAGCTTGGGCGGTAAGGAGTTGAACATTCAGTACTTC.

This clonotype was seen more than once but under ten times. The chain uses TRBV7-2 and TRBJ2-7, with TRBD1 identical over 7 bases. The V and J ends lost 5 bases and 5 bases, in that order; junction bases with no gene match: 6. Germline loops: CDR1 SGHTA, CDR2 FQGNSA. This CDR3 spans 13 amino acids. The CDR3 is CASSERGLNEQYF. CDR3 nucleotide sequence: TGTGCCAGCAGCGAGAGGGGGCTCAACGAGCAGTACTTC.

This clonotype occurred once. The CDR3 does not end in the conserved phenylalanine or tryptophan, so this is likely a read error. The chain links TRBV6-5 to TRBJ1-4; D gene uncertain. Germline V CDR1 and CDR2: MNHEY, SVGAGI. V lost 2 bases to trimming and J lost 1 base, with 8 bases between them. CDR3 size: 15 residues. CDR3 residues: CASSYRGRTNEKLFS. CDR3 sequence (DNA): TGTGCCAGCAGTTACCGGGGAAGAACTAATGAAAAACTGTTTTCT.

This chain joins TRBV28 and TRBJ2-5, with 12 bases identical to TRBD2. Germline CDR1 reads MDHEN; CDR2 reads SYDVKM. Trimming took 11 bases from V and 5 from J; bases not matched to a gene: 9. The CDR3 length is 14 residues. CDR3 DNA sequence: TGTGCCCGCCGACTAGCGGGAGATGAGGAGACCCAGTACTTC. This encodes CARRLAGDEETQYF.

This clonotype was counted a few times. The chain couples TRBV7-2 to TRBJ2-7, with D maybe TRBD1 (5 bases). Trimming took 5 bases from V and 1 from J, leaving 21 bases between them. The CDR3 runs 17 residues. Germline-derived CDR1 and CDR2 are SGHTA and FQGNSA. CDR3 region: CASSTKGAQISSYEQYF. CDR3 in DNA: TGTGCCAGCAGCACAAAAGGGGCACAGATAAGTTCCTACGAGCAGTACTTC.

This clonotype was detected only a few times. The CDR3, as DNA: TGTGCCAGCAGCCAAGAGGGGGCAGGCGATCCTGGCTACACCTTC. It yields the protein CASSQEGAGDPGYTF. The rearrangement joins TRBV3-1 to TRBJ1-2, with D perhaps TRBD1 (6 bases). Trimming took off 0 bases at V and 7 bases at J, with 15 bases between the two ends. This CDR3 has 15 amino acids. Germline CDR1 is LGHDT and CDR2 is YNNKEL (reference sequence).